Below are 25 T cell receptor beta chains sequenced from a single sample in a study of regulatory T cells in long-lasting Graves disease. The sample's time point: newly diagnosed GD, antithyroid drugs for less than 3 months. The TCR library was prepared using RNA isolated from PBMCs. TCR beta libraries were built with iRepertoire HTBI primers and Arm-PCR of CDR3 regions. TCRdb itself ran the multiplex PCR reads through MiXCR, one entry per CDR3 protein. The profile shows around 240,000 distinct CDR3 sequences, around 18% of them singletons. This sample also belongs to another study, concerning T cells in Graves' hyperthyroidism and ophthalmopathy.

Specimen: peripheral blood mononuclear cells (PBMCs), collected at new diagnosis, from a patient treated with antithyroid drugs. These receptor sequences come from a woman between 25 and 40 years old with Graves disease.

The V and J genes are TRBV20-1 and TRBJ2-1, with 9 bases aligning to TRBD2. The V segment lost 4 bases and the J segment 9 bases; nucleotides outside the gene matches: 10. CDR3 length equals 14 residues. CDR1 is DFQATT, CDR2 SNEGSKA, per germline (reference sequence). CDR3 region: CSANNAGGGTEQFF. In DNA form, the CDR3 reads TGCAGTGCTAATAATGCGGGGGGGGGGACTGAGCAGTTCTTC.

Ten or more counts support this clonotype. V is TRBV5-1 and J is TRBJ2-7, with D unclear. The CDR3 covers 13 residues. Deletions cut 1 base from V and 6 bases from J, with 11 bases between. CDR1 and CDR2 (germline): SGHRS, YFSETQ. For the CDR3, the DNA is TGCGCCAGCAGCTTGCAGGATCCGCGCGAGCAGTACTTC. Its protein product is CASSLQDPREQYF.

This clonotype was recorded a few times. The CDR3 here is CASRYSARSGANVLTF. In DNA form, the CDR3 reads TGTGCCAGTCGCTATTCGGCCCGTTCTGGGGCCAACGTCCTGACTTTC. V gene TRBV19 combines with J gene TRBJ2-6; D is unresolved. The V gene lost 8 bases and the J gene lost 1 base, with 15 bases spanning the gap. CDR3 size: 16 residues. CDR1 and CDR2 from the germline V gene are LNHDA and SQIVND (reference sequence).

In this sample, this clonotype turned up many times. The V gene is TRBV24-1, the J gene TRBJ2-1; D is possibly TRBD2 (6 bases). Germline lookup yields CDR1 KGHDR and CDR2 SFDVKD. The CDR3 sequence is 15 residues long. The V end was cut by 9 bases, the J end by 1 base, with 15 bases between. CDR3 DNA sequence: TGTGCCACCGCGGAGGCGGAGGGTTCCTACAATGAGCAGTTCTTC. The encoded protein is CATAEAEGSYNEQFF.

This clonotype appeared many times. The rearrangement uses TRBV6-1 and TRBJ1-1, with unresolved D. V was pared by 2 bases and J by 2 bases, with 9 bases between. Germline loops: CDR1 MNHNS, CDR2 SASEGT. The CDR3 runs 14 residues. CDR3 amino acids: CASSESPENTEAFF. CDR3 sequence (DNA): TGTGCCAGCAGTGAAAGTCCTGAAAACACTGAAGCTTTCTTT.

The gene calls are TRBV28 and TRBJ2-7, with 10 bases lining up with TRBD2. With V trimmed by 5 bases and J by 0 bases, 4 bases remained unmatched. Germline V gene sequence: CDR1 MDHEN, CDR2 SYDVKM. The CDR3 is 15 amino acids. The CDR3: CASSGAGGLSYEQYF. Written as DNA, the CDR3 is TGTGCCAGCAGTGGAGCGGGAGGGCTCTCCTACGAGCAGTACTTC.

This clonotype has ten or more counts. The rearrangement links TRBV7-6 to TRBJ2-2; perhaps TRBD1 as D (6 bases). Germline V gene data show CDR1 as SGHVS and CDR2 as FNYEAQ. Deletions cut 3 bases from V and 1 base from J, with 12 bases between. The CDR3 contains 16 residues. Here the CDR3 reads CASSFSRDMNTGELFF. Written as DNA, the CDR3 is TGTGCCAGCAGCTTTAGCCGGGACATGAACACCGGGGAGCTGTTTTTT.

This clonotype came up many times. The chain employs TRBV6-5 and TRBJ1-2; 7 bases fit TRBD1. Germline loops: CDR1 MNHEY, CDR2 SVGAGI. V lost 3 bases and J lost 6; bases outside the gene matches: 1. This CDR3 spans 12 amino acids. The CDR3 nucleotides read TGTGCCAGCAGTTATACAGGGGATGGCTACACCTTC. It is translated as CASSYTGDGYTF.

The sample holds a few counts of this clonotype. The CDR3 bases are TGTGCCAGCAGCTCGGTGGGGCGGGGAAGATACAATGAGCAGTTCTTC. Translated: CASSSVGRGRYNEQFF. This sequence joins TRBV5-4 and TRBJ2-1; maybe TRBD2 (6 bases). The V end lost 3 bases, the J end lost 4 bases, and 17 bases lay between the germline ends. The CDR3 length is 16 residues. In germline, CDR1 is SGHNT, CDR2 YYREEE (reference sequence).

This clonotype showed up many times. The chain employs TRBV24-1 and TRBJ2-3; possibly TRBD2 for D (5 bases). CDR1 KGHDR and CDR2 SFDVKD come from the germline V gene. Trimming cost V 2 bases and J 0 bases, with 11 bases left between them. This CDR3 has 16 residues. This CDR3 reads CATSDSKRTSTDTQYF. The DNA for the CDR3 is TGTGCCACCAGTGATTCCAAGCGGACTAGCACAGATACGCAGTATTTT.

The table lists this clonotype with many counts. V usage is TRBV2 and J usage is TRBJ2-5, with 7 bases that match TRBD2. The CDR3 is 14 residues long. Looked up from germline, CDR1 is SNHLY and CDR2 is FYNNEI. The junction had 2 bases not matched to a gene; V was cut back by 0 bases and J by 4 bases. The CDR3 region is CASSEAPGGETQYF. Written as DNA, the CDR3 is TGTGCCAGCAGTGAAGCGCCGGGAGGAGAGACCCAGTACTTC.

This clonotype was detected ten times or more. The CDR3 region is CASSFGGGSSYEQYF. CDR3 coding DNA: TGTGCCAGCAGCTTTGGCGGGGGGTCCTCCTACGAGCAGTACTTC. V is TRBV7-2 and J is TRBJ2-7; 8 bases map to TRBD2. The germline V gene encodes CDR1 SGHTA and CDR2 FQGNSA. The CDR3 totals 15 residues. Trimming took 3 bases from V and 0 from J; bases not matched to a gene: 4.

This clonotype has a handful of counts. The J gene is TRBJ2-1, the V gene TRBV12-3 or TRBV12-4, with D perhaps matching TRBD1 (5 bases). Trimming took off 8 bases at V and 0 bases at J, with 17 bases between the two ends. The CDR3 extends over 16 amino acids. The CDR3 spells CASHTGPTSSYNEQFF. As DNA, the CDR3 is TGTGCCAGCCACACAGGACCGACAAGCTCCTACAATGAGCAGTTCTTC.

Comment on this clonotype: A read error may be the cause here, since a much bigger clone is one base away. The chain combines TRBV6-2 or TRBV6-3 with TRBJ2-1; 7 bases align to TRBD2. Germline CDR1 and CDR2: MNHEY and SVGEGT. The CDR3 is 13 amino acids. The V gene end was trimmed by 5 bases and the J gene end by 10 bases; junction bases not matched to a gene: 8. CDR3 nucleotide sequence: TGTGCCAGCAGTGTGGGACTAACCTACGAGCAGTTCTTC. Its protein is CASSVGLTYEQFF.

This clonotype was detected a few times. The gene calls are TRBV20-1 and TRBJ2-6; 9 nucleotides match TRBD1. The V gene end was trimmed by 2 bases and the J gene end by 2 bases; junction bases not matched to a gene: 13. Germline CDR1 reads DFQATT; CDR2 reads SNEGSKA (reference sequence). The length of the CDR3 is 19 residues. The CDR3, as DNA: TGCAGTGCTAGATACATACCGGGACAGGGAAGAACTGGGGCCAACGTCCTGACTTTC. It is translated as CSARYIPGQGRTGANVLTF.

This chain joins TRBV19 and TRBJ1-2; tentative D call: TRBD1 (5 bases). Trimming took off 4 bases at V and 6 bases at J, with 15 bases between the two ends. The germline gives CDR1 LNHDA, CDR2 SQIVND (reference sequence). This CDR3 has 14 amino acids. CDR3 loop: CASSSFPGVDGYTF. The CDR3 DNA is TGTGCCAGTAGTAGCTTTCCGGGGGTGGATGGCTACACCTTC.

With respect to this clonotype: The conserved closing phenylalanine or tryptophan is absent in this CDR3, likely reflecting a read error. V and J are TRBV6-5 and TRBJ1-2, with a weak D call TRBD1 (6 bases). V was pared by 2 bases and J by 5 bases, with 15 bases between. The CDR3 extends over 15 amino acids. Germline CDR1 is MNHEY and CDR2 is SVGAGI. CDR3 in amino acids: CASSYPGTPPYGYTS. Here the CDR3 DNA reads TGTGCCAGCAGTTACCCCGGGACACCCCCATATGGCTACACCTCC.

As concerns this clonotype: A read error is the likely source, as a far larger clone sits one nucleotide away. J is TRBJ2-3 and V is TRBV7-9; the match to TRBD2 covers 16 bases. CDR1 and CDR2 (germline): SEHNR, FQNEAQ (reference sequence). The CDR3 extends over 17 amino acids. The CDR3 region has the DNA TGTGCCAACAGCTCGGGACTAGCGGGGGGGCCTGCAGATACGCAGTATTTT. Translating gives CANSSGLAGGPADTQYF.

This clonotype has ten or more counts. The CDR3: CAGIRDRGNTGELFF. CDR3 sequence (DNA): TGTGCCGGAATCCGGGACAGGGGGAACACCGGGGAGCTGTTTTTT. The chain combines TRBV2 with TRBJ2-2, with 10 positions matching TRBD1. The V segment lost 11 bases and the J segment 1 base; nucleotides outside the gene matches: 7. This CDR3 region has 15 residues. Looked up from germline, CDR1 is SNHLY and CDR2 is FYNNEI.

Worth noting for this clonotype: Just one base apart from a much larger clone, this may be a read error. This chain connects TRBV20-1 to TRBJ1-1; 11 bases map to TRBD1. The CDR3 contains 14 residues. The junction had 0 bases not matched to a gene; V was cut back by 0 bases and J by 3 bases. Germline values: CDR1 DFQATT, CDR2 SNEGSKA (reference sequence). As DNA, the CDR3 is TGCAGTGCTAGAGAGGGACAGGGGGACACTGAAGCTTTCTTT. Translated: CSAREGQGDTEAFF.

This clonotype was seen many times. J is TRBJ1-4 and V is TRBV7-9; D uncertain. The CDR3 has 14 residues. CDR1 is SEHNR, CDR2 FQNEAQ, per germline (reference sequence). Deletions cut 5 bases from V and 8 bases from J, with 15 bases between. The CDR3 nucleotides are TGTGCCAGCAGCCCGGGTGGCTCGGGGGAAAAACTGTTTTTT. This sequence encodes CASSPGGSGEKLFF.

This clonotype was seen ten or more times. The chain couples TRBV12-3 or TRBV12-4 to TRBJ1-2; 7 positions agree with TRBD1. This CDR3 has 14 amino acids. The ends lost 6 bases at V and 4 bases at J; junction bases unmatched: 8. CDR3 residues: CASSQGQAIYGYTF. The CDR3 nucleotides are TGTGCCAGCAGCCAAGGACAGGCGATCTATGGCTACACCTTC.

This clonotype has ten or more counts. The rearrangement uses TRBV6-2 or TRBV6-3 and TRBJ1-5; perhaps TRBD1 as D (6 bases). V lost 6 bases and J lost 6, with 21 bases in between. The V gene's germline CDR1 is MNHEY and CDR2 SVGEGT. This CDR3 region has 16 residues. CDR3 amino acids: CASRSYRAGAGQPQHF. The DNA for the CDR3 is TGTGCCAGCAGATCCTACAGGGCCGGAGCGGGTCAGCCCCAGCATTTT.

This clonotype was counted ten times or more. The chain has TRBV5-1 and TRBJ1-1; D is ambiguous. V lost 9 bases and J lost 3, with 15 bases in between. The CDR3 is made up of 13 amino acids. Germline V gene sequence: CDR1 SGHRS, CDR2 YFSETQ. CDR3 coding DNA: TGCGCCACCCGGAGCCCAAGGGACACTGAAGCTTTCTTT. As protein: CATRSPRDTEAFF. Full variable domain (outside the CDR3, taken from reference TRBV5-1 and TRBJ1-1): KAGVTQTPRYLIKTRGQQVTLSCSPISGHRSVSWYQQTPGQGLQFLFEYFSETQRNKGNFPGRFSGRQFSNSRSEMNVSTLELGDSALYLCATRSPRDTEAFFGQGTRLTVV.

This clonotype was detected many times. This sequence joins TRBV18 and TRBJ1-1; D unclear. Germline lookup yields CDR1 KGHSH and CDR2 LQKENI. Trimming left V 1 base short and J 6 bases short, with 12 bases between. The CDR3 covers 14 residues. CDR3: CASSPQAAAAEAFF. The CDR3 DNA reads as TGTGCCAGCTCACCACAGGCGGCGGCAGCTGAAGCTTTCTTT.